The 9 T cell receptor beta chains in this list originate from one sample, sequenced in a study of early T cells in non-severe SARS-CoV-2 infection (dated by TCRdb to the early 2020s). The library relied on 5' RACE. TCRdb records NextSeq 500 as the sequencer. TCRdb reprocessed the public reads (quality trimming at Q25 with fastp, clone calling with MiXCR) and kept in-frame beta chains. Every CDR3 protein is listed once, alongside the most common genes and DNA of its rows. In all, the sample holds roughly 70,000 distinct CDR3 sequences, and 20% to 25% of those were seen once. 15% to 20% of the sample lies in the top ten. Here the sequenced sample was whole blood, taken at baseline. These receptors all stem from an adult who was a healthcare worker with PCR-confirmed SARS-CoV-2 infection or an uninfected control (not recorded which).

This sequence joins TRBV12-3 or TRBV12-4 and TRBJ2-1; TRBD2 aligns across 11 bases. The CDR3 has 15 residues. J was trimmed by 6 bases and V by 5 bases; bases with no gene match: 6. Written as DNA, the CDR3 is TGTGCCAGCAGTATGCTAGCGGGGGGTCCCAATGAGCAGTTCTTC. It translates to CASSMLAGGPNEQFF.

This clonotype occurred a few times. The rearrangement joins TRBV20-1 to TRBJ1-4, with D possibly TRBD1 on 6 matching bases. V dropped 5 bases and J dropped 7 bases, with 14 bases sitting between them. CDR3 length: 13 amino acids. CDR1 and CDR2 from the germline V gene are DFQATT and SNEGSKA (reference sequence). For the CDR3, the DNA is TGCAGTGCTCCCGGGGGCGCTGGTGAAAAACTGTTTTTT. It encodes CSAPGGAGEKLFF.

This clonotype was seen a few times. The chain links TRBV7-2 to TRBJ2-2; 8 bases fit TRBD1. V was clipped by 0 bases and J by 6 bases; unmatched bases: 12. Per germline, CDR1 SGHTA and CDR2 FQGNSA. The CDR3 covers 18 residues. For the CDR3, the DNA is TGTGCCAGCAGCTTAGCCCCGCCCAGGCAGGGGGCCGCCGGGGAGCTGTTTTTT. Residues: CASSLAPPRQGAAGELFF.

This clonotype showed up just a few times. The genes are TRBV29-1 and TRBJ1-1; D is perhaps TRBD1 (5 bases). Per germline, CDR1 SQVTM and CDR2 ANQGSEA. The CDR3 is 13 amino acids. The ends were cut back, 4 bases at V and 0 bases at J, with 9 bases in the middle. CDR3 sequence (DNA): TGCAGCGTTGGAGGGGTTTTGAACACTGAAGCTTTCTTT. Its translation is CSVGGVLNTEAFF.

As to this clonotype: One end of the junction does not line up with germline, which may come from a read error. This sequence joins TRBV7-9 and TRBJ2-7; no clear D gene. The CDR3 sequence is 12 residues long. Per the germline V gene, CDR1 is SEHNR and CDR2 is FQNEAQ (reference sequence). CDR3 in DNA: TGTGTCAGCAGCCCGACGTTGCTCGAGCAGTACTTC. Residues: CVSSPTLLEQYF.

The sample holds a few counts of this clonotype. This chain links TRBV29-1 with TRBJ2-3; 9 bases are a match to TRBD2. CDR3 length equals 18 residues. V lost 3 bases and J lost 0; bases outside the gene matches: 13. Germline V gene lookup returns CDR1 SQVTM and CDR2 ANQGSEA. The CDR3 is CSVDFLVLAGTSTDTQYF. The CDR3 nucleotides read TGCAGCGTTGACTTTTTGGTTCTAGCGGGGACTAGCACAGATACGCAGTATTTT.

This sequence joins TRBV5-1 and TRBJ1-1; no clear D gene. Germline CDR1 SGHRS, CDR2 YFSETQ. CDR3 length: 14 amino acids. V was shortened by 2 bases and J by 7 bases, with 15 bases between the two germline ends. The CDR3 is CASSLEGGLFEAFF. The CDR3, as DNA: TGCGCCAGCAGCTTAGAGGGCGGGTTATTTGAAGCTTTCTTT. Looking up the rest from reference TRBV5-1 and TRBJ1-1 gives the full variable domain: KAGVTQTPRYLIKTRGQQVTLSCSPISGHRSVSWYQQTPGQGLQFLFEYFSETQRNKGNFPGRFSGRQFSNSRSEMNVSTLELGDSALYLCASSLEGGLFEAFFGQGTRLTVV.

The chain links TRBV11-2 to TRBJ2-7, with 9 positions matching TRBD1. Germline V gives CDR1 SGHAT, CDR2 FQNNGV. There are 14 residues in the CDR3. V was pared by 1 base and J by 2 bases, with 0 bases of the junction left unmatched. CDR3 sequence: CASSLGTGAYEQYF. The DNA for the CDR3 is TGTGCCAGCAGCTTAGGGACAGGGGCCTACGAGCAGTACTTC.

V is TRBV6-1 and J is TRBJ1-1; D remains ambiguous. V shed 7 bases and J shed 0 bases, with 9 bases lying between them. CDR1 MNHNS and CDR2 SASEGT come from the germline V gene. The CDR3 is 13 amino acids. The CDR3 loop reads CASTSEMNTEAFF. CDR3 DNA: TGTGCCAGCACAAGCGAGATGAACACTGAAGCTTTCTTT.